One sample yielded the 17 T cell receptor beta chains listed below, sequenced in a study of control samples from healthy donors and cancer patients. Libraries were prepared by immunoSEQ multiplex PCR; TCRdb keeps only in-frame clonotypes and omits some of them. This table has 50,000 or so clones, approximately 95% appearing once. The sequenced material came from blood. Receptor source: a woman under 30 in good health.

V usage is TRBV9 and J usage is TRBJ1-1, with 9 bases matching TRBD1. The CDR3 has 12 residues. Trimming cost V 7 bases and J 6 bases; bases outside gene matches: 4. Germline CDR1 and CDR2: SGDLS and YYNGEE. This chain's CDR3 is CASSGQGPEAFF. In nucleotides, the CDR3 is TGTGCCAGCTCCGGACAGGGGCCTGAAGCTTTCTTT.

This clone was counted only a few times. The genes are TRBV19 and TRBJ2-3, with 10 bases lining up with TRBD2. V shed 6 bases, J shed 2 bases, and the junction held 8 bases outside the gene matches. CDR1 is LNHDA and CDR2 is SQIVND in the germline V gene (reference sequence). The CDR3 runs 16 residues. CDR3 sequence (DNA): TGTGCCAGTAGGGATATCCTAGCGGGGGACACAGATACGCAGTATTTT. Encoded protein: CASRDILAGDTDTQYF. Looking up the rest from reference TRBV19 and TRBJ2-3 gives the full variable domain: DGGITQSPKYLFRKEGQNVTLSCEQNLNHDAMYWYRQDPGQGLRLIYYSQIVNDFQKGDIAEGYSVSREKKESFPLTVTSAQKNPTAFYLCASRDILAGDTDTQYFGPGTRLTVL.

To note about this clone: At one end, the junction sequence differs from germline, possibly due to a read error. The CDR3 loop is CASSYRSNNEQFF. CDR3 nucleotide sequence: TGTGCCAGCAGTTACCGCTCCAACAATGAGCAGTTCTTC. This chain uses TRBV6-5 with TRBJ2-1; no clear D gene. The CDR3 has 13 residues. Germline-derived CDR1 and CDR2 are MNHEY and SVGAGI.

This chain joins TRBV4-1 and TRBJ1-1; 7 bases map to TRBD1. Germline CDR1 and CDR2: MGHRA and YSYEKL. The CDR3 sequence is 14 residues long. V lost 4 bases to trimming and J lost 6 bases; unmatched junction nucleotides: 8. The CDR3 region has the DNA TGCGCCAGCAGCCCCACCCTAACAGGGGCTGAAGCTTTCTTT. This gives the protein CASSPTLTGAEAFF.

This clone has a handful of counts. The CDR3 here is CASSQVGYMGRDTEAFF. CDR3 nucleotide sequence: TGCGCCAGCAGCCAAGTTGGATATATGGGTAGGGACACTGAAGCTTTCTTT. The chain carries TRBV4-3 and TRBJ1-1; D remains unclear. The CDR3 covers 17 residues. Trimming stripped 1 base from V and 3 bases from J, with 18 bases between. Germline CDR1 and CDR2: LGHNA and YSLEER.

A remark on this clone: The sample contains more than one DNA sequence encoding this CDR3. The genes are TRBV2 and TRBJ1-5, with 8 positions matching TRBD1. The CDR3 is 17 amino acids. Germline CDR1 is SNHLY and CDR2 is FYNNEI. The V and J ends lost 0 bases and 4 bases, in that order; junction bases with no gene match: 8. In nucleotides, the CDR3 is TGTGCCAGCAGTGAAGCAGGGTTCAGGACAGGGAATCAGCCCCAGCATTTT. This codes for CASSEAGFRTGNQPQHF. The full variable domain, its missing parts supplied by reference TRBV2 and TRBJ1-5, is EPEVTQTPSHQVTQMGQEVILRCVPISNHLYFYWYRQILGQKVEFLVSFYNNEISEKSEIFDDQFSVERPDGSNFTLKIRSTKLEDSAMYFCASSEAGFRTGNQPQHFGDGTRLSIL.

The chain joins TRBV6-5 to TRBJ2-5, with 10 bases fitting TRBD2. Trimming cost V 7 bases and J 1 base; bases outside gene matches: 6. Germline CDR1 reads MNHEY; CDR2 reads SVGAGI. The CDR3 sequence is 15 residues long. The CDR3 here is CASTGSGGAQETQYF. CDR3 coding DNA: TGTGCCAGCACGGGAAGCGGGGGGGCCCAAGAGACCCAGTACTTC.

The rearrangement links TRBV30 to TRBJ1-1, with D maybe TRBD1 (6 bases). Trimming removed 5 bases from V and 11 bases from J, with 15 bases in between. The CDR3 spans 11 residues. Germline CDR1 is GTSNPN and CDR2 is SVGIG (reference sequence). The CDR3 loop reads CAWEYTGLAFF. The DNA for the CDR3 is TGTGCCTGGGAGTATACAGGGCTGGCTTTCTTT.

The chain has TRBV3-1 (or the pseudogene TRBV3-2) and TRBJ2-3, with D perhaps being TRBD1 or TRBD2 (5 bases each). This CDR3 has 19 amino acids. Germline CDR1 and CDR2: LGHDT and YNNKEL (reference sequence). Trimming took 0 bases from V and 2 from J, leaving 21 bases between them. The CDR3 sequence is CASSQERSRGSYHTDTQYF. As DNA, the CDR3 is TGTGCCAGCAGCCAAGAACGTTCACGGGGCAGCTATCACACAGATACGCAGTATTTT.

This chain uses TRBV27 with TRBJ1-1, with D unclear. CDR3 size: 13 residues. V was cut by 5 bases and J by 1 base, with 8 bases left in between. Germline CDR1 and CDR2: MNHEY and SMNVEV (reference sequence). The CDR3 nucleotides are TGTGCCAGCAGTCTCGCCGGGAACACTGAAGCTTTCTTT. It encodes CASSLAGNTEAFF.

V gene TRBV30 combines with J gene TRBJ2-7, with D possibly called TRBD1 or TRBD2 (5 bases each). V lost 0 bases to trimming and J lost 2 bases, with 14 bases between them. There are 15 residues in the CDR3. Germline V gene lookup returns CDR1 GTSNPN and CDR2 SVGIG (reference sequence). The CDR3 sequence is CAWSVRDRRTYEQYF. The CDR3 DNA is TGTGCCTGGAGTGTACGGGACCGACGAACCTACGAGCAGTACTTC.

The rearrangement links TRBV9 to TRBJ2-1, with 14 bases fitting TRBD2. In germline, CDR1 is SGDLS, CDR2 YYNGEE. The CDR3 has 19 amino acids. With V trimmed by 3 bases and J by 0 bases, 8 bases remained unmatched. The CDR3 coding sequence is TGTGCCAGCAGCGCGATGGGACTAGCGGGGGCCAGCTCCTACAATGAGCAGTTCTTC. It encodes CASSAMGLAGASSYNEQFF.

The V and J genes are TRBV5-1 and TRBJ1-4; perhaps TRBD1 as D (5 bases). Germline lookup yields CDR1 SGHRS and CDR2 YFSETQ. V lost 4 bases and J 4 bases, leaving 17 bases between the germline ends. CDR3 length: 16 residues. Written as DNA, the CDR3 is TGCGCCAGCAGCCCCGGTTCGACAGCGGATAATGAAAAACTGTTTTTT. Its translation is CASSPGSTADNEKLFF. The whole variable domain, remainder taken from reference TRBV5-1 and TRBJ1-4, is KAGVTQTPRYLIKTRGQQVTLSCSPISGHRSVSWYQQTPGQGLQFLFEYFSETQRNKGNFPGRFSGRQFSNSRSEMNVSTLELGDSALYLCASSPGSTADNEKLFFGSGTQLSVL.

V usage is TRBV2 and J usage is TRBJ1-6; TRBD1 is a possible D gene (6 bases). CDR3 length: 15 residues. V was cut by 10 bases and J by 3 bases, with 16 bases left in between. Germline CDR1 and CDR2: SNHLY and FYNNEI. The CDR3 sequence is CATQSRGFYNSPLHF. CDR3 nucleotides: TGTGCCACCCAATCCAGGGGCTTCTATAATTCACCCCTCCACTTT.

The chain carries TRBV6-7 and TRBJ1-2; D not resolved. TRBV6-7 is known as an ORF, though its function is uncertain. There are 12 residues in the CDR3. V was cut by 6 bases and J by 6 bases, with 11 bases left in between. DNA for the CDR3: TGTGCCAGCAGGTGGCGGGGAGATGGCTACACCTTC. It encodes CASRWRGDGYTF.

As to this clone: The same CDR3 arises from other DNA sequences in this sample as well. This chain joins TRBV7-2 and TRBJ2-1; D is ambiguous. The V gene's germline CDR1 is SGHTA and CDR2 FQGNSA. With 0 bases removed from V and 4 bases from J, the gap between germline ends came to 10 bases. The CDR3 has 15 residues. The CDR3 loop is CASSLAGLLYNEQFF. CDR3 DNA: TGTGCCAGCAGCTTAGCGGGGTTACTTTACAATGAGCAGTTCTTC.

The chain recombines TRBV27 with TRBJ2-7; no definite D call. The germline CDR1 and CDR2 sequences are MNHEY and SMNVEV (reference sequence). Trimming pared 1 base from V and 6 bases from J, leaving 13 bases between. This CDR3 contains 14 residues. The CDR3 here is CASSLWNGLSEQYF. The DNA for the CDR3 is TGTGCCAGCAGTTTATGGAACGGTTTAAGCGAGCAGTACTTC.